This TCR beta chain was identified during a study of regulatory T cells in long-lasting Graves disease (dated by TCRdb to about 2021). In the study overall: In the newly diagnosed Graves' disease group, patients had been taking antithyroid drugs for less than 3 months. Patients with persistent Graves' disease were compared with patients with newly diagnosed Graves' disease using TCR sequencing and RNA sequencing of peripheral blood. A total of some 33 samples were covered by TCR sequencing, comprising roughly 13 persistent and approximately 20 newly diagnosed Graves' disease patients. The study was registered as a clinical trial and conducted in China.

Only a few counts were recorded for this clonotype. This receptor's antigen is unknown. Base qualities were left out, and no much larger clone turns up one base away. Measured from the cysteine to the phenylalanine, the CDR3 is 11 residues long. The read is trimmed to its CDR3 DNA, 33 bases read in frame from base 1. V is reduced by 8 bases and J by 10 bases, leaving a spacing of 13 bases between them. Looking up the germline V gene yields CDR1 KGHDR and CDR2 SFDVKD. What the research found in general, with its limitations: As a limitation, the authors acknowledged that the small sample size may reduce accuracy. Only peripheral blood was studied, because thyroid tissue, the primary lesion, was inaccessible. More public clonotypes were shared among persistent patients (more than 2,500) than among newly diagnosed patients (roughly 960). Persistent Graves' disease patients showed lower TCR Shannon entropy and fewer highly expanded clones than newly diagnosed patients, suggesting clonal expansion. Sequencing and analysis were limited to the TCR beta chain. Persistent disease showed preferential use of TRBV28, TRBJ1-2 and TRBJ2-5, whereas newly diagnosed disease favored TRBV20-1 and TRBJ2-1.

The time point label here, explained by the study, means: newly diagnosed GD, antithyroid drugs for less than 3 months. RNA was extracted from PBMCs in TRIzol for both TCR sequencing and RNA sequencing. The diagnosis of Graves' disease followed American Thyroid Association guidelines. Recruitment of patients was carried out at an endocrinology department in Xi'an, China. Each patient gave roughly 10 milliliters of peripheral blood, collected in an EDTA anticoagulant tube. Ficoll Paque Plus density gradient separation was used to isolate PBMCs, and no additional T cell sorting was done. An Agilent 2100 Bioanalyzer and agarose gel were used to check RNA quality, while a NanoDrop 2000 measured RNA concentration. Receptors were amplified or captured by multiplex PCR. The listed sequencing device is Illumina HiSeq 4000. CDR3 regions were amplified by Arm-PCR with iRepertoire HTBI primers to construct TCR beta libraries. Before sequencing, the PCR products went through gel purification. Under the source paper's analysis protocol: Gene usage analysis of CDR3 amino acid clonotypes relied on the approximately 68 TRBV and 14 TRBJ segments identified across samples. COPE and FqMerger were used to merge the filtered high-quality paired reads into contigs. BLAST was used to align contigs to the IMGT TRBV, TRBD and TRBJ reference genes, and CDR3 was defined following IMGT. Clonotypes above 0.1% frequency were classified as highly expanded clones. Shannon entropy was used to measure repertoire diversity, and the Gini coefficient was used to measure V-J evenness. A clonotype found in more than one individual was treated as public. TCRdb applied fastp at Q25 and MiXCR to the public reads, then kept only in-frame beta chains. Each entry merges the rows of one CDR3 protein and shows their most common DNA and genes. TCRdb, not the authors, supplied the V and J calls. The sample includes 600,000 to 650,000 distinct CDR3 sequences, with about 15% observed a single time. Clones ranked in the top ten supply approximately 20% of the sample.

The sample was also reused in another study, on T cells in Graves' hyperthyroidism and ophthalmopathy. As described in the second report: Stable Graves' hyperthyroidism was defined as the absence of progression to ophthalmopathy over 18 months of follow-up. Hyperthyroidism patients were aged 18 to 65 years and newly diagnosed, with disease duration of less than 2 months. Patients with uncontrolled infections, other autoimmune diseases, pregnancy or lactation were excluded. Diagnoses were established on the basis of clinical symptoms, serum thyroxine and TRAb, thyroid ultrasound, and orbital computed tomography. A first-round RT-PCR of the TCR CDR3 used the HTBI primer set with the Qiagen OneStep RT-PCR kit. Most expanded thyroid clonotypes (frequency above 0.001) were also detected in blood, a finding suggesting that blood repertoires may reflect thyroid immune responses. Ophthalmopathy was separated from stable hyperthyroidism by a 13 V-J signature model, with 85% to 90% sensitivity and just over 81% specificity obtained in cross-validation and 80%/75% obtained in testing. In validation, progression to ophthalmopathy was predicted by the model with 65% to 71% sensitivity and approximately 78% specificity, a median of 6.5 months before onset. A discovery cohort of approximately 97 patients, fewer than 50 with Graves' ophthalmopathy and over 55 with stable Graves' hyperthyroidism, was used to find distinguishing TCR V-J signatures. An independent validation cohort of under 20 hyperthyroidism patients and 17 patients who later progressed to ophthalmopathy tested prospective prediction of ophthalmopathy. The roughly 94 discovery patients were randomly divided into training and test sets at a 7:3 ratio. In six Graves' hyperthyroidism patients, the study also compared T-cell repertoires from thyroid tissue with T-cell repertoires from blood. Once sampling was done, hyperthyroidism patients were given methimazole at a starting dose of 30 mg daily, whereas ophthalmopathy patients were given high-dose intravenous methylprednisolone. Libraries were constructed in a second round of multiplex PCR, after which size selection and purification were performed. Libraries were sequenced paired-end with 100 bp reads on an Illumina HiSeq2000. SOAPnuke was used to process the raw data, removing reads that contained adapters or uncalled bases, had a mean Phred below 15, or lacked an exact match to the constant primer or identifier. High-quality paired reads were merged with COPE v1.2.5, and unique nucleotide sequences were defined as clonotypes. Clonotypes were aligned to IMGT TRBV, TRBD and TRBJ reference segments using MiTCR v1.1. The analysis was restricted to V-J combinations with a frequency above 0.0001, which together covered about 99% of the repertoires. The TCS score was defined as F50 (clonal expansion) divided by E x V (chaos), with BLOSUM62-based TCRdist calculated between CDR3 peptides within each V-J. Welch's t-statistics and random forest reduced some 510 V-J features to 13, which were used in a naive Bayes classifier (R e1071). Sample size was not statistically predetermined, and investigators were not blinded to group allocation. According to the paper, TCR Vbeta CDR3 sequencing was carried out on 135 peripheral blood samples, which came from fewer than 50 ophthalmopathy, 70 to 80 hyperthyroidism and approximately 17 progressor patients.

The chain links TRBV24-1 with TRBJ1-2, with no confidently assigned D gene. The sequences come from peripheral blood mononuclear cells (PBMCs), collected at new diagnosis, from a patient treated with antithyroid drugs. The receptor was derived from a woman in her twenties or thirties with Graves disease. Donor details come from another sample of the same person, matched by shared clones. CDR3 protein: CATNSGRDYTF. The sequence in DNA is TGTGCCACCAACAGTGGACGGGACTACACCTTC.